A selection of T cell receptor beta chains follows, all from one sample in a study of preoperative IRX-2 immunotherapy in early breast cancer. Profiled with immunoSEQ multiplex PCR; TCRdb holds only in-frame clones, not every one. The sample lists some 7,200 clones; approximately 80% were seen once. Sequences were derived from tumor tissue, sampled after IRX-2 immunotherapy. The origin of the receptors is a human donor with breast cancer. Both conserved end residues are part of each CDR3. The D gene is left open where the match is weak. The size field is filled for only some rows; it gives once, few, many or a size class.

NA	TRBV18	medium-sized	TRBJ1-5	TGTGCCAGCTCATTCGCGGGGGGGAATCAGCCCCAGCATTTT	CASSFAGGNQPQHF
NA	TRBV6-8	NA	TRBJ2-1	TGTGCCAGCAGTTACCGGGCTGAACATGAGCAGTTCTTC	CASSYRAEHEQFF
NA	TRBV2	NA	TRBJ1-4	TGTGCCAGCAGTGAACCCCCGTCACCGGATGAAAAACTGTTTTTT	CASSEPPSPDEKLFF
TRBD1	TRBV6-8	NA	TRBJ1-4	TGTGCCAGCAGTGATCGGTCGTCCCGGGACAGGGGACGGGATGAAAAACTGTTTTTT	CASSDRSSRDRGRDEKLFF
NA	TRBV18	NA	TRBJ2-7	TGTGCCAGCTCACCACCGCCCGCCTACGAGCAGTACTTC	CASSPPPAYEQYF
TRBD1	TRBV28	NA	TRBJ1-5	TGTGCCAGCAGTATCAGACAGGGCAGCCAGAGCAATCAGCCCCAGCATTTT	CASSIRQGSQSNQPQHF
NA	TRBV9	NA	TRBJ1-2	TGTGCCAGCAGTGGATTACAGGGACATCGCGGCTACACCTTC	CASSGLQGHRGYTF
NA	TRBV4-1	NA	TRBJ1-4	TGCGCCAGCAGCCAAGGAACTGGGGGCCTCTCCTTCCTTGGAAAACTGTTTTTT	CASSQGTGGLSFLGKLFF
TRBD1	TRBV30	NA	TRBJ2-3	TGTGCCTGGAGTGTACAGGGGGCTAGCACAGATACGCAGTATTTT	CAWSVQGASTDTQYF
NA	TRBV30	NA	TRBJ1-3	TGTGCCTGGAACAGCCAGGCCGGAAACACCATATATTTT	CAWNSQAGNTIYF
NA	TRBV19	NA	TRBJ2-3	TGTGCCAGCGATCCCCAACAGGGACGGACAGATACGCAGTATTTT	CASDPQQGRTDTQYF
NA	TRBV19	NA	TRBJ1-3	TGTGCCAGTAGTAACTGGGAAGGCCTTGGAAACACCATATATTTT	CASSNWEGLGNTIYF
NA	TRBV11-3	NA	TRBJ1-6	TGTGCCAGCAGCTTTGCCACCAGGGGTTTGAATTCACCCCTCCACTTT	CASSFATRGLNSPLHF